This T cell receptor beta chain was found in a study of OX40 agonist ivuxolimab in advanced cancers. Notes on the research overall: The costimulatory receptor OX40 (CD134) was targeted by ivuxolimab, a fully human IgG2 agonistic monoclonal antibody. Prior anti-PD-1, anti-PD-L1 or anti-CTLA-4 therapy was permitted, and approximately 40% of dose-escalation patients had received checkpoint inhibitors. Peripheral TCRbeta sequencing aimed to test whether ivuxolimab altered TCR sequence diversity and caused clonal T-cell expansion. Of the approximately 50 patients in dose escalation, about 20 had hepatocellular carcinoma, some 15 had melanoma, 9 had renal cell carcinoma and 9 had head and neck cancer. The paper describes the monotherapy dose-escalation part (N = 52 patients) of the phase I trial of ivuxolimab. In the dose-escalation cohort, roughly 80% of patients were male, and the mean age was approximately 64 years, with a range of roughly 23 to 85. Three dose-escalation patients achieved partial responses, one with hepatocellular carcinoma and two with cutaneous melanoma. Intravenous ivuxolimab was administered to patients every 2 weeks at six dose levels: 0.01, 0.1, 0.3, 1.5, 3 and 10 mg/kg. Overall results and qualifications from the work: In the 0.1-3.0 mg/kg groups, partial responders had among the lowest normalized peripheral clonal expansion, particularly in CD8+ T cells. Which antigens the clonally expanded peripheral T cells were specific for was not determined. Low levels of normalized T-cell clonal expansion were also seen in some nonresponding patients. At doses of 0.1 to 3.0 mg/kg, clonal expansion of both CD4+ and CD8+ T cells in blood was seen between baseline and week 6. After ivuxolimab, CD8+ T cells had more expanded clones than CD4+ T cells on average.

Patients with a history of autoimmune disease or receiving systemic immunosuppression were excluded from the trial. Peripheral blood for TCR sequencing was drawn from every dose cohort at baseline, at cycle 4 day 1 and at cycle 7 day 1. Samples were obtained from an open-label, multicenter, first-in-human phase I dose-escalation trial of ivuxolimab. The trial enrolled adults with locally advanced or metastatic head and neck squamous cell, hepatocellular, melanoma or renal cell carcinoma. Before TCR sequencing, CD4+ and CD8+ T cells were separately sorted from peripheral blood. CDR1 and CDR2 are drawn from the germline V gene: SGHRS, YFSETQ. From the cysteine up to the phenylalanine, the CDR3 has a length of 15 residues. Just CDR3 DNA is preserved here, 45 bases in frame from base 1. Trimming takes 4 bases from V and 4 bases from J, and the germline ends sit 17 bases apart. This clone came up a few times. The antigen it binds to is not known. No clone much larger than this one lies a single base away; base qualities are absent.

Genomic DNA was isolated from the sorted cells so that the TCRbeta CDR3 region could be sequenced. The immunoSEQ Assay was used for sequencing of TCRbeta CDR3 regions. Here the immuneACCESS table is served through TCRdb, limited to in-frame sequences with V and J called. Missing clones are a known gap in these copies; in checked studies unresolved V genes cover under half, and the rest lacks a known reason. The sample records some 53,000 clones, 90% to 95% of which are singletons. The ten largest clones capture more than 10% of the sample. The sequence was collected from an adult with an advanced solid tumor such as melanoma, head and neck, liver or kidney cancer. Recombination joined TRBV5-1 with TRBJ1-2; the D region possibly corresponds to TRBD1 (5 bases align). The sample was CD4+ or CD8+ T cells sorted from blood, taken in a trial of the OX40 agonist ivuxolimab. In nucleotides, the sequence is TGCGCCAGCAGCGCCTACCAGACAGATTTCTATGGCTACACCTTC. Translated, it reads CASSAYQTDFYGYTF.